A single sample gave rise to the 31 T cell receptor beta chains below, sequenced in a study of prognosis after radiotherapy for stage I lung cancer. Amplicons of TCR beta CDR3 were generated from genomic DNA by two-round multiplex PCR. Specific primers for each TRBV and TRBJ gene were what first-round PCR used. Via MiXCR, TCRdb re-called the multiplex PCR reads, giving one row per CDR3 protein. The profile shows 15,000 or so distinct CDR3 sequences, 50% of them singletons. Sequencing used PBMCs, obtained before or after stereotactic body radiation therapy (not recorded which). The receptors shown here come from a donor aged 50 or older with non-small cell lung cancer.

In regard to this clonotype: Since a far larger clone is one base different, this is likely a read error. The chain combines TRBV6-8 with TRBJ2-7; D unclear. Per germline, CDR1 MNHGY and CDR2 SAAAGT. The CDR3 length is 11 residues. CDR3: CATYRSYQQYF. The CDR3 DNA is TGTGCCACCTATCGATCCTACCAGCAGTACTTC.

Notes on this clonotype: A far larger clone is one base from this, pointing to a likely read error. V and J are TRBV6-9 and TRBJ1-1, with no clear D. CDR1 and CDR2 from the germline V gene are MNHGY and SVAAGI. There are 17 residues in the CDR3. CDR3 DNA sequence: TGTGCCGGCAGTTACGGCGGTAGATGGTCGCGTCTCACTGAAGCTTTCTTT. It translates to CAGSYGGRWSRLTEAFF.

This clonotype was picked up many times. The J gene is TRBJ2-7, the V gene TRBV18, with D perhaps assigned TRBD1 or TRBD2 (5 bases each). Germline assignment: CDR1 KGHSH and CDR2 LQKENI. Trimming removed 3 bases from V and 3 bases from J, with 15 bases in between. The CDR3 is 15 residues long. The chain's CDR3 is CASSPGSGPNYEQYF. CDR3 nucleotides: TGTGCCAGCTCACCGGGCTCGGGACCAAACTACGAGCAGTACTTC.

There are many counts of this clonotype. The chain is built from TRBV11-1 and TRBJ2-7, with 11 bases identical to TRBD1. This CDR3 is built from 16 residues. The J segment lost 0 bases and the V segment lost 5 bases, leaving 6 bases of the junction unmatched. The germline CDR1 and CDR2 sequences are SGHAT and FQDESV (reference sequence). DNA for the CDR3: TGTGCCAGCAGCCCAGCCGGGACAGGGGGCTCCTACGAGCAGTACTTC. It specifies CASSPAGTGGSYEQYF. The entire variable domain, with the rest obtained from reference TRBV11-1 and TRBJ2-7, is as follows: EAEVAQSPRYKITEKSQAVAFWCDPISGHATLYWYRQILGQGPELLVQFQDESVVDDSQLPKDRFSAERLKGVDSTLKIQPAELGDSAMYLCASSPAGTGGSYEQYFGPGTRLTVT.

This clonotype is medium-sized. The rearrangement uses TRBV5-1 and TRBJ1-1, with a tentative D call TRBD1 (6 bases). CDR1 and CDR2 (germline): SGHRS, YFSETQ. CDR3 length equals 13 residues. Trimming left V 3 bases short and J 1 base short, with 7 bases between. The CDR3 DNA follows: TGCGCCAGCAGCTGGACAGCGAACACTGAAGCTTTCTTT. Translation: CASSWTANTEAFF.

This clonotype has ten or more counts. The chain is built from TRBV6-4 and TRBJ1-5, with D hard to call. Trimming shortened V by 3 bases and J by 5 bases, and 17 bases separated the two germline ends. Germline V CDR1 and CDR2: MRHNA, SNTAGT. The CDR3 consists of 16 residues. CDR3 in DNA: TGTGCCAGCAGTGAGTCTCGTCAGGTTCCGCATCAGCCCCAGCATTTT. Translating gives CASSESRQVPHQPQHF.

The chain links TRBV20-1 to TRBJ2-1, with TRBD2 matching 11 bases. V lost 2 bases and J lost 5; bases outside the gene matches: 14. The germline V gene encodes CDR1 DFQATT and CDR2 SNEGSKA (reference sequence). This CDR3 is built from 18 residues. CDR3 DNA sequence: TGCAGTGCTAGAACAGGGAAGAAAGGGACTAGCGGTAACAATGAGCAGTTCTTC. Amino acid sequence: CSARTGKKGTSGNNEQFF.

This clonotype was observed a handful of times. It differs at one base from a far larger clone, so likely a read error. The V and J genes are TRBV6-2 or TRBV6-3 and TRBJ2-7; 7 bases are shared with TRBD2. The CDR3 covers 12 residues. V was pared by 11 bases and J by 5 bases, with 9 bases of the junction left unmatched. CDR1 MNHEY and CDR2 SVGEGT come from the germline V gene. The CDR3 DNA follows: TGTGCCTGCGGGGGTTCGGGCCACGAGCAGTACTTC. Translating it yields CACGGSGHEQYF.

This clonotype was recorded at least ten times. The chain uses TRBV5-1 and TRBJ2-3; D tentatively reads TRBD1 or TRBD2 (5 bases each). This CDR3 spans 12 amino acids. Trimming stripped 4 bases from V and 6 bases from J, with 9 bases between. Germline CDR1 is SGHRS and CDR2 is YFSETQ. CDR3 amino acids: CASSPRGDTQYF. The CDR3 region has the DNA TGCGCCAGCAGCCCCCGGGGCGATACGCAGTATTTT.

On this clonotype: A far larger clone lies a single base away; this is likely a read error. The rearrangement joins TRBV2 to TRBJ1-1; D unresolved. Germline CDR1 is SNHLY and CDR2 is FYNNEI. V was clipped by 6 bases and J by 0 bases, with 5 bases between them. The CDR3 length is 12 residues. The CDR3, as DNA: TGTGCCAGCAGGACTCTGAACACTGAAGCTTTCTTT. It is translated as CASRTLNTEAFF.

This clonotype was seen at least ten times. The rearrangement uses TRBV20-1 and TRBJ2-1; no definite D call. V gave up 5 bases and J gave up 9 bases, with 8 bases separating them. CDR1 and CDR2 from the germline V gene are DFQATT and SNEGSKA (reference sequence). This CDR3 spans 10 amino acids. The DNA for the CDR3 is TGCAGTGCTTCAGGATTTGAGCAGTTCTTC. It translates to CSASGFEQFF.

The chain is built from TRBV9 and TRBJ2-7; D is perhaps TRBD1 or TRBD2 (5 bases each). Germline V lookup: CDR1 SGDLS, CDR2 YYNGEE. Trimming cost V 4 bases and J 6 bases, with 20 bases left between them. This CDR3 comprises 15 residues. The chain's CDR3 is CASSQLSLLGAEQYF. In DNA, the CDR3 is TGTGCCAGCAGCCAACTCTCATTACTAGGGGCCGAGCAGTACTTC.

The rearrangement links TRBV11-2 to TRBJ1-2, with D possibly matching TRBD1 (6 bases). CDR1 SGHAT and CDR2 FQNNGV come from the germline V gene. This CDR3 spans 14 amino acids. Between the trimmed V and J ends, which lost 7 bases and 5 bases, there was a span of 17 bases. The CDR3 DNA sequence: TGTGCCAGCACCATAACGGGGGCCAATTATGGCTACACCTTC. It encodes CASTITGANYGYTF.

This clonotype was seen at least ten times. This chain links TRBV28 with TRBJ1-4, with no clear D. The CDR3 length is 13 residues. Germline V gene lookup returns CDR1 MDHEN and CDR2 SYDVKM. The germline V and J ends were trimmed by 5 bases and 6 bases, with 10 bases remaining between them. DNA of the CDR3: TGTGCCAGCAGTAATGCCGGGGATGAAAAACTGTTTTTT. It translates to CASSNAGDEKLFF.

The chain joins TRBV2 to TRBJ2-7; the match to TRBD2 covers 7 bases. The CDR3 totals 16 residues. The V segment lost 4 bases and the J segment 0 bases; nucleotides outside the gene matches: 9. CDR1 is SNHLY and CDR2 is FYNNEI in the germline V gene. The CDR3 DNA is TGTGCCAGCAGTGCACACGGGACTATCGTCTCCTACGAGCAGTACTTC. Amino acids: CASSAHGTIVSYEQYF. The variable domain in full, completed from reference TRBV2 and TRBJ2-7, reads EPEVTQTPSHQVTQMGQEVILRCVPISNHLYFYWYRQILGQKVEFLVSFYNNEISEKSEIFDDQFSVERPDGSNFTLKIRSTKLEDSAMYFCASSAHGTIVSYEQYFGPGTRLTVT.

Judged by abundance, this clonotype is medium-sized (0.01 to 0.1%). The rearrangement links TRBV6-5 to TRBJ1-2, with 7 nucleotides matching TRBD1. CDR3 length: 15 amino acids. Germline trimming cut 2 bases from V and 8 bases from J; bases unmatched to any gene: 11. Per germline, CDR1 MNHEY and CDR2 SVGAGI. CDR3 loop: CASSYQSGTVEGYTF. In nucleotides, the CDR3 is TGTGCCAGCAGTTACCAGTCGGGGACAGTCGAAGGCTACACCTTC.

A few counts support this clonotype. A single base separates this from a much larger clone, so it may be a read error. This rearrangement joins TRBV2 to TRBJ2-1; D is undetermined. V dropped 5 bases and J dropped 12 bases, with 11 bases sitting between them. The germline V gene encodes CDR1 SNHLY and CDR2 FYNNEI. This CDR3 spans 11 amino acids. CDR3: CASSYSDGQFF. CDR3 nucleotide sequence: TGTGCCAGCAGTTACTCTGATGGGCAGTTCTTC.

The rearrangement uses TRBV7-9 and TRBJ2-7; 11 nucleotides agree with TRBD2. This CDR3 is built from 20 residues. Unmatched junction bases numbered 18, after V lost 4 bases and J lost 1 base. CDR1 and CDR2 (germline): SEHNR, FQNEAQ (reference sequence). The chain's CDR3 is CASSSGLAGGLLVRSYEQYF. CDR3 coding DNA: TGTGCCAGCAGCTCGGGGCTAGCGGGAGGACTTTTGGTGAGGTCCTACGAGCAGTACTTC.

This clonotype was observed at least ten times. The rearrangement uses TRBV5-1 and TRBJ2-3; TRBD2 aligns across 15 bases. The CDR3 is 18 residues long. The J segment lost 2 bases and the V segment lost 3 bases, leaving 7 bases of the junction unmatched. Germline V gene lookup returns CDR1 SGHRS and CDR2 YFSETQ. CDR3 residues: CASSSGTSGGTFTDTQYF. The CDR3 DNA reads TGCGCCAGCAGCTCCGGGACTAGCGGGGGGACGTTCACAGATACGCAGTATTTT. Based on the CDR3 plus reference TRBV5-1 and TRBJ2-3, the full variable domain is KAGVTQTPRYLIKTRGQQVTLSCSPISGHRSVSWYQQTPGQGLQFLFEYFSETQRNKGNFPGRFSGRQFSNSRSEMNVSTLELGDSALYLCASSSGTSGGTFTDTQYFGPGTRLTVL.

Comment on this clonotype: With a much larger clone just one base away, this may be a read error. This rearrangement joins TRBV12-3 or TRBV12-4 to TRBJ2-5; no clear D gene. CDR3 length: 13 residues. Trimming pared 5 bases from V and 1 base from J, leaving 8 bases between. CDR3 DNA: TGTGCCAGCAGTCGGTACAGCCAAGAGACCCAGTACTTC. As protein: CASSRYSQETQYF.

This sequence joins TRBV20-1 and TRBJ2-2; D uncertain. CDR1 is DFQATT and CDR2 is SNEGSKA in the germline V gene (reference sequence). The CDR3 has 13 amino acids. The V gene lost 0 bases and the J gene lost 6 bases, with 8 bases spanning the gap. Here the CDR3 DNA reads TGCAGTGCTAGAGAGTTATCTGCCGGGGAGCTGTTTTTT. Protein sequence: CSARELSAGELFF.

This clonotype was found many times. The J gene is TRBJ1-2, the V gene TRBV14, with 9 bases fitting TRBD1. Losses at the gene ends were 1 base for V and 6 bases for J; bases not matched to a gene: 6. Germline CDR1 and CDR2: SGHDN and FVKESK. The CDR3 runs 15 residues. Here the CDR3 reads CASSQVYRGRNGYTF. CDR3 nucleotide sequence: TGTGCCAGCAGCCAAGTGTACAGGGGGCGGAATGGCTACACCTTC.

J is TRBJ1-6 and V is TRBV20-1; tentatively, D is TRBD1 (5 bases). The CDR3 length is 15 residues. Germline-derived CDR1 and CDR2 are DFQATT and SNEGSKA (reference sequence). Between the trimmed V and J ends, which lost 8 bases and 10 bases, there was a span of 24 bases. CDR3 coding DNA: TGCAGTTCCCCACGGGGAGGGGTATCTGGATCACCCCTCCACTTT. It translates to CSSPRGGVSGSPLHF.

This clonotype qualifies as medium-sized. The CDR3: CASSTRDSRRYTF. The CDR3 DNA follows: TGTGCCAGCAGCACTAGGGACAGTAGACGATACACCTTC. The chain employs TRBV12-3 or TRBV12-4 and TRBJ1-2, with 7 nucleotides matching TRBD1. Trimming removed 6 bases from V and 11 bases from J; junction bases left unmatched: 12. This CDR3 is 13 amino acids long.

This rearrangement joins TRBV15 to TRBJ1-4; 9 nucleotides agree with TRBD1. The CDR3 loop spans 15 amino acids. The junction had 6 bases not matched to a gene; V was cut back by 2 bases and J by 8 bases. Germline CDR1 and CDR2: LNHNV and YYDKDF (reference sequence). The CDR3 spells CATSRTTGGREKLFF. Here the CDR3 DNA reads TGTGCCACCAGCAGAACGACAGGGGGACGAGAAAAACTGTTTTTT.

Turning to this clonotype: Compared with germline, one end of the junction differs, possibly owing to a read error. This rearrangement joins TRBV6-9 to TRBJ2-7, with 10 bases identical to TRBD2. Germline V CDR1 and CDR2: MNHGY, SVAAGI. This CDR3 region has 15 residues. CDR3: CASSYSSGSTYDQYF. The DNA of the CDR3 is TGTGCCAGCAGTTACTCTAGCGGGAGTACCTACGATCAGTACTTC.

With regard to this clonotype: At one of its ends the junction is not consistent with the germline gene, which may arise from a read error. The chain uses TRBV6-2 or TRBV6-3 and TRBJ2-1; D gene unclear. CDR1 and CDR2 from the germline V gene are MNHEY and SVGEGT. The CDR3 has 15 residues. CDR3 sequence: CASSYSAAPYNEQLF. CDR3 sequence (DNA): TGTGCCAGCAGCTACTCGGCAGCCCCCTACAATGAGCAGTTATTC.

Concerning this clonotype: Being one base from a much bigger clone, this may be a read error. The rearrangement links TRBV5-1 to TRBJ2-5; no firm D call. The CDR3 is 13 residues long. CDR1 is SGHRS and CDR2 is YFSETQ in the germline V gene. Trimming removed 4 bases at V and 5 bases at J, with 12 bases between. In nucleotides, the CDR3 is TGCGCCAGCAGCCCCTGGCCTGAGGAGACCCAGTACTTC. This translates into CASSPWPEETQYF.

The rearrangement joins TRBV28 to TRBJ2-7; 7 positions match TRBD1. The germline V gene encodes CDR1 MDHEN and CDR2 SYDVKM. V lost 6 bases, J lost 10 bases, and 9 bases stayed unmatched. This CDR3 is built from 12 residues. In DNA form, the CDR3 reads TGTGCCAGCAGCCGCCGGGACAGCTATCAGTACTTC. It yields the protein CASSRRDSYQYF.

By share of the sample, this clonotype is medium-sized (0.01 to 0.1%). The chain employs TRBV6-1 and TRBJ2-3; 8 bases are shared with TRBD1. With V trimmed by 4 bases and J by 5 bases, 2 bases remained unmatched. This CDR3 has 13 amino acids. CDR1 and CDR2 from the germline V gene are MNHNS and SASEGT. The CDR3 coding sequence is TGTGCCAGCAGTGGACAGGGGAGAGATACGCAGTATTTT. This sequence encodes CASSGQGRDTQYF.

This clonotype was recorded only once. The V call is TRBV12-3 or TRBV12-4, the J call TRBJ1-2; D is unclear. This CDR3 has 12 amino acids. Trimming pared 5 bases from V and 4 bases from J, leaving 8 bases between. The CDR3, as DNA: TGTGCCAGCAGTCCGGAGTTCTATGGCTACACCTTC. Its translation is CASSPEFYGYTF.